Detailed here is one T cell receptor beta chain. Antigen: not known. The assay was immunoSEQ multiplex PCR, and TCRdb's table has in-frame clones only and misses some. The sample lists over a million clones, 70% to 80% seen once, with 0.6% to 0.75% in the top ten. The sample is drawn from a study of shared clonotypes between healthy human individuals. General study points: Sorted-subset samples were not fully sequenced, rarefaction indicated.

This CDR3 is 14 amino acids long. Germline V gene sequence: CDR1 LNHDA, CDR2 SQIVND (reference sequence). V shed 7 bases and J shed 2 bases, with 12 bases lying between them. The sequence derives from a man between 18 and 29 years old in good health. Some clones in this sample may be carry-over from other donors' samples. The sample consisted of memory CD4+ T cells from PBMCs. Subset reported: CD45RA-negative fraction. V gene TRBV19 combines with J gene TRBJ2-1, with TRBD1 as a possible D gene (5 bases). CDR3 region: CASNVRGTYNEQFF. The CDR3 DNA is TGTGCCAGTAACGTAAGGGGAACCTACAATGAGCAGTTCTTC.